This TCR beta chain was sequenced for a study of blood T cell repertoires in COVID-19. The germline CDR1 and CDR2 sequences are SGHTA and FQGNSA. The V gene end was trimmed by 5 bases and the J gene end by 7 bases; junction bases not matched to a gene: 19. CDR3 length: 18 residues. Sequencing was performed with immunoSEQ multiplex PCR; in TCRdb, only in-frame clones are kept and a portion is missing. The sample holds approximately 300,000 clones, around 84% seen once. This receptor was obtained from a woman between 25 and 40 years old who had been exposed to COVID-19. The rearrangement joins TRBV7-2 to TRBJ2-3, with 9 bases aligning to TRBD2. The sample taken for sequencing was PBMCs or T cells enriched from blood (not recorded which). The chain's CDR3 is CASSRSRLSGGDDNTQYF. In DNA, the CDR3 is TGTGCCAGCAGCCGCTCCAGACTTAGCGGGGGAGATGATAATACGCAGTATTTT.